Listed here are 21 T cell receptor beta chains from one sample, sequenced in a study of cytomegalovirus exposure and HLA in healthy donors. The method was immunoSEQ multiplex PCR; TCRdb's version includes in-frame clones alone and lacks a portion of them. The table has around 260,000 clones, 90% seen once. The specimen was PBMCs. Source of these receptors: a woman between 25 and 40 years old in good health and CMV-seronegative.

The rearrangement joins TRBV2 to TRBJ1-5; D remains ambiguous. V lost 3 bases and J lost 0, with 6 bases in between. The CDR3 extends over 14 amino acids. The germline V gene has CDR1 SNHLY and CDR2 FYNNEI. As DNA, the CDR3 is TGTGCCAGCAGTGAGAGTTATAGCAATCAGCCCCAGCATTTT. It codes for CASSESYSNQPQHF.

The CDR3 DNA reads TGCGCCAGCAGCCAAGGTCCGGGCGAGCAGTACTTC. Translating gives CASSQGPGEQYF. The chain links TRBV4-1 to TRBJ2-7; no reliable D call. Trimming cost V 1 base and J 6 bases, with 7 bases left between them. CDR3 length: 12 amino acids. Germline V gene lookup returns CDR1 MGHRA and CDR2 YSYEKL.

This chain links TRBV6-5 with TRBJ1-2, with TRBD1 matching over 10 bases. V was clipped by 4 bases and J by 1 base; unmatched bases: 6. Germline CDR1 and CDR2: MNHEY and SVGAGI. The CDR3 is 16 amino acids. The CDR3 DNA follows: TGTGCCAGCAGTTCCTTGACAGGGGGCGGTAACTATGGCTACACCTTC. Protein sequence: CASSSLTGGGNYGYTF.

The V and J genes are TRBV4-3 and TRBJ2-2, with D possibly being TRBD1 (5 bases). This CDR3 has 15 residues. Trimming took off 1 base at V and 3 bases at J, with 9 bases between the two ends. Per the germline V gene, CDR1 is LGHNA and CDR2 is YSLEER. The CDR3 is CASSQVTGDTGELFF. CDR3 in DNA: TGCGCCAGCAGCCAAGTCACAGGCGACACCGGGGAGCTGTTTTTT.

The J gene is TRBJ1-2, the V gene TRBV9; D is unclear. The CDR3 spans 12 residues. Germline-derived CDR1 and CDR2 are SGDLS and YYNGEE. V was trimmed by 0 bases and J by 5 bases, leaving 5 bases between them. This CDR3 reads CASSVVAYGYTF. Written as DNA, the CDR3 is TGTGCCAGCAGCGTAGTCGCGTATGGCTACACCTTC.

This chain connects TRBV4-3 to TRBJ2-3; 12 bases are shared with TRBD2. Germline lookup yields CDR1 LGHNA and CDR2 YSLEER. There are 14 residues in the CDR3. V gave up 4 bases and J gave up 4 bases; unmatched junction bases: 0. The CDR3, as DNA: TGCGCCAGCAGCCGACTAGCGGGAGCAGATACGCAGTATTTT. It is translated as CASSRLAGADTQYF.

The genes are TRBV9 and TRBJ2-4; D might be TRBD2 (6 bases). This CDR3 contains 16 residues. The germline V and J ends were trimmed by 4 bases and 3 bases, with 17 bases remaining between them. CDR1 SGDLS and CDR2 YYNGEE come from the germline V gene. DNA for the CDR3: TGTGCCAGCAGCTCGGGGGACCTCGGAAGCAAAAACATTCAGTACTTC. It yields the protein CASSSGDLGSKNIQYF.

The chain has TRBV27 and TRBJ2-7; 9 bases are shared with TRBD1. The V gene's germline CDR1 is MNHEY and CDR2 SMNVEV (reference sequence). With V trimmed by 2 bases and J by 3 bases, 5 bases remained unmatched. There are 15 residues in the CDR3. The CDR3 DNA is TGTGCCAGCAGTTTAAAGTGGGACAGGGTCTACGAGCAGTACTTC. Translating gives CASSLKWDRVYEQYF.

This sequence joins TRBV28 and TRBJ1-4, with 7 positions matching TRBD1. The CDR3 totals 17 residues. CDR1 MDHEN and CDR2 SYDVKM come from the germline V gene. J was trimmed by 0 bases and V by 2 bases; bases with no gene match: 6. The CDR3 sequence: CASSLHRGAPTNEKLFF. The CDR3 region has the DNA TGTGCCAGCAGTTTACACAGGGGAGCCCCAACTAATGAAAAACTGTTTTTT.

This clone was observed once. This chain connects TRBV6-7 to TRBJ1-1; D may be TRBD1 (6 bases). TRBV6-7 belongs to the ORF category, with a function that is uncertain. Trimming took 6 bases from V and 4 from J, leaving 18 bases between them. There are 15 residues in the CDR3. CDR3 residues: CASSPKGEWSTEAFF. For the CDR3, the DNA is TGTGCCAGCAGCCCAAAGGGGGAGTGGAGCACTGAAGCTTTCTTT.

V gene TRBV6-5 combines with J gene TRBJ2-1; 7 bases are shared with TRBD2. This CDR3 contains 15 residues. Trimming cost V 5 bases and J 3 bases; bases outside gene matches: 7. The V gene's germline CDR1 is MNHEY and CDR2 SVGAGI. CDR3 region: CASSQTSPNYNEQFF. The DNA for the CDR3 is TGTGCCAGCAGTCAGACTAGCCCCAACTACAATGAGCAGTTCTTC.

The chain employs TRBV11-3 and TRBJ2-7; tentatively, D is TRBD1 (7 bases). This CDR3 spans 12 amino acids. V was clipped by 8 bases and J by 6 bases, with 14 bases between them. CDR1 is SGHNT, CDR2 YENEEA, per germline. CDR3 region: CASSRGVGEQYF. The CDR3 region has the DNA TGTGCCAGCTCCAGGGGGGTTGGCGAGCAGTACTTC.

The chain couples TRBV28 to TRBJ1-2, with TRBD1 as a possible D gene (5 bases). The V end was cut by 2 bases, the J end by 5 bases, with 12 bases between. The CDR3 is 14 amino acids. Germline CDR1 and CDR2: MDHEN and SYDVKM. The CDR3 spells CASSLGGRLYGYTF. The DNA of the CDR3 is TGTGCCAGCAGTTTAGGGGGACGGCTATATGGCTACACCTTC.

The genes are TRBV7-2 and TRBJ2-7; D is unresolved. Germline assignment: CDR1 SGHTA and CDR2 FQGNSA. The CDR3 is 12 amino acids. Trimming left V 5 bases short and J 8 bases short, with 13 bases between. The CDR3 region is CASSPEGLQQYF. As DNA, the CDR3 is TGTGCCAGCAGCCCAGAAGGGTTGCAGCAGTACTTC.

This CDR3 is CASSIVRGEQFF. CDR3 DNA sequence: TGCGCCAGCAGCATAGTACGCGGTGAGCAGTTCTTC. This chain joins TRBV5-1 and TRBJ2-1; D is unresolved. The CDR3 has 12 residues. The V end was cut by 4 bases, the J end by 9 bases, with 11 bases between. Germline CDR1 and CDR2: SGHRS and YFSETQ.

This clone was observed a single time. V is TRBV4-1 and J is TRBJ2-5, with 7 bases identical to TRBD2. Germline CDR1 reads MGHRA; CDR2 reads YSYEKL. This CDR3 contains 14 residues. V lost 1 base and J lost 3; bases outside the gene matches: 2. CDR3 sequence: CASSQGLAEETQYF. The CDR3 nucleotides read TGCGCCAGCAGCCAAGGGCTAGCGGAAGAGACCCAGTACTTC.

The chain links TRBV11-3 to TRBJ2-3; D is unresolved. CDR1 is SGHNT and CDR2 is YENEEA in the germline V gene. The CDR3 consists of 13 residues. Trimming removed 5 bases from V and 2 bases from J, with 8 bases in between. The CDR3 DNA reads as TGTGCCAGCAGCAGAGGATCCACAGATACGCAGTATTTT. It encodes CASSRGSTDTQYF.

The rearrangement joins TRBV4-1 to TRBJ2-3; D gene unclear. This CDR3 is built from 12 residues. Germline CDR1 and CDR2: MGHRA and YSYEKL. Trimming left V 2 bases short and J 5 bases short, with 5 bases between. This CDR3 is CASSQLGDTQYF. In nucleotides, the CDR3 is TGCGCCAGCAGCCAACTGGGAGATACGCAGTATTTT.

This clone was observed a handful of times. The V gene is TRBV2, the J gene TRBJ2-2; weak D call: TRBD2 (5 bases). V lost 6 bases to trimming and J lost 4 bases, with 12 bases between them. This CDR3 spans 14 amino acids. Per the germline V gene, CDR1 is SNHLY and CDR2 is FYNNEI. CDR3 sequence reads: CASRVGVGTGELFF. DNA of the CDR3: TGTGCCAGCAGGGTGGGAGTCGGCACCGGGGAGCTGTTTTTT.

This chain links TRBV5-6 with TRBJ1-4, with TRBD1 matching 8 bases. This CDR3 has 16 residues. Germline assignment: CDR1 SGHDT and CDR2 YYEEEE. The J segment lost 3 bases and the V segment lost 0 bases, leaving 4 bases of the junction unmatched. CDR3 DNA sequence: TGTGCCAGCAGCTTGGGCAGGGGGCGGTCTAATGAAAAACTGTTTTTT. Its protein product is CASSLGRGRSNEKLFF.

This chain joins TRBV28 and TRBJ2-7, with 7 positions matching TRBD1. CDR3 size: 15 residues. Trimming took 7 bases from V and 2 from J; bases not matched to a gene: 11. In germline, CDR1 is MDHEN, CDR2 SYDVKM. CDR3 sequence reads: CASTKETGWTYEQYF. For the CDR3, the DNA is TGTGCCAGCACCAAAGAGACAGGGTGGACCTACGAGCAGTACTTC.